This T cell receptor beta chain was captured by sequencing in a study of blood T cell repertoires in COVID-19. Study-wide context: Sites across the United States, Italy and Spain contributed samples from acute and convalescent COVID-19.

The table lists this clone with a count of one. The method was immunoSEQ multiplex PCR; TCRdb's version includes in-frame clones alone and lacks a portion of them. The sample lists about 270,000 clones; around 86% were seen once. Germline lookup yields CDR1 DFQATT and CDR2 SNEGSKA (reference sequence). The CDR3 covers 16 residues. V was pared by 3 bases and J by 4 bases, with 12 bases of the junction left unmatched. The sequencing input was peripheral blood. The chain uses TRBV20-1 and TRBJ1-1, with TRBD1 identical over 9 bases. This receptor was identified in a woman aged 55-75 years with active or convalescent COVID-19. The CDR3 protein is CSASGNFDRGSTEAFF. For the CDR3, the DNA is TGCAGTGCTAGTGGGAATTTCGACAGGGGGTCCACTGAAGCTTTCTTT.